The 17 T cell receptor beta chains below come from one sample, sequenced in a study of response to subunit inactivated influenza vaccine. One entry per CDR3 protein, called by TCRdb with MiXCR from the RT-PCR reads. This sample has hundreds of thousands of distinct CDR3 sequences, with about a fifth found just once. Material: PBMCs from blood, obtained roughly 5 days after vaccination. The source is a man aged 45 to 65 who received an inactivated influenza vaccine.

This clonotype was detected ten times or more. The chain uses TRBV20-1 and TRBJ2-1; a possible D gene is TRBD2 (6 bases). The CDR3 is made up of 13 amino acids. Germline assignment: CDR1 DFQATT and CDR2 SNEGSKA (reference sequence). The ends were cut back, 5 bases at V and 4 bases at J, with 12 bases in the middle. Here the CDR3 reads CSAGRTGYNEQFF. In nucleotides, the CDR3 is TGCAGTGCTGGGAGGACTGGATACAATGAGCAGTTCTTC.

Only a few counts were recorded for this clonotype. The chain couples TRBV7-2 to TRBJ2-7; a weak D match, TRBD1 (5 bases). In germline, CDR1 is SGHTA, CDR2 FQGNSA. Trimming shortened V by 5 bases and J by 1 base, and 12 bases separated the two germline ends. CDR3 length equals 14 residues. The DNA of the CDR3 is TGTGCCAGCAGCCTTAAGACAGTTTCCTACGAGCAGTACTTC. Amino acid sequence: CASSLKTVSYEQYF.

In the case of this clonotype: This could be a read error, since a much larger clone is one nucleotide away. This chain links TRBV20-1 with TRBJ2-5, with 10 bases lining up with TRBD2. Germline CDR1 DFQATT, CDR2 SNEGSKA (reference sequence). The CDR3 totals 15 residues. In DNA, the CDR3 is TGCTGTGCTAGAGAACTAGCGGGAAGGATGGAGACCCAGTACTTC. Protein: CCARELAGRMETQYF.

V and J are TRBV11-2 and TRBJ2-1, with D perhaps TRBD1 (7 bases). Germline V gene lookup returns CDR1 SGHAT and CDR2 FQNNGV. The CDR3 has 16 amino acids. V was pared by 4 bases and J by 4 bases, with 17 bases between. CDR3 coding DNA: TGTGCCAGCAGCTGGGGGGCAGGGGGGCCTTACAATGAGCAGTTCTTC. Translation gives CASSWGAGGPYNEQFF.

The genes are TRBV9 and TRBJ1-2; the match to TRBD1 covers 9 bases. The CDR3 consists of 14 residues. Germline loops: CDR1 SGDLS, CDR2 YYNGEE. J gave up 8 bases and V 5 bases, and 10 bases lay outside the gene matches. CDR3 sequence (DNA): TGTGCCAGCAGTTCCGGGACAGGGAAGAGCGGCTACACCTTC. Protein: CASSSGTGKSGYTF.

V and J are TRBV28 and TRBJ2-3, with TRBD2 matching over 14 bases. This CDR3 spans 17 amino acids. Germline V lookup: CDR1 MDHEN, CDR2 SYDVKM. V lost 5 bases, J lost 5 bases, and 9 bases stayed unmatched. CDR3 nucleotides: TGTGCCAGCAGTCCCTACCCCGGGACTAGCGGGAGAGATACGCAGTATTTT. Encoded protein: CASSPYPGTSGRDTQYF.

The V gene is TRBV6-5, the J gene TRBJ1-6, with a possible D match to TRBD1 (5 bases). V was pared by 2 bases and J by 10 bases, with 24 bases between. The germline CDR1 and CDR2 sequences are MNHEY and SVGAGI. The CDR3 extends over 18 amino acids. The CDR3 spells CASSYHVMGTGRGSPLHF. The DNA of the CDR3 is TGTGCCAGCAGTTACCACGTCATGGGGACGGGGCGGGGATCACCCCTCCACTTT.

This clonotype was seen a handful of times. The rearrangement joins TRBV20-1 to TRBJ1-3; 7 nucleotides match TRBD1. This CDR3 comprises 14 residues. Looked up from germline, CDR1 is DFQATT and CDR2 is SNEGSKA (reference sequence). The V segment lost 6 bases and the J segment 2 bases; nucleotides outside the gene matches: 7. CDR3 sequence (DNA): TGCAGTGCGCCGAAGGGGGCAACTGGAAACACCATATATTTT. This sequence encodes CSAPKGATGNTIYF.

This clonotype was found a few times. V is TRBV10-3 and J is TRBJ2-7, with D possibly being TRBD2 (5 bases). Trimming took 0 bases from V and 0 from J, leaving 15 bases between them. CDR1 and CDR2 (germline): ENHRY, SYGVKD. This CDR3 contains 17 residues. DNA for the CDR3: TGTGCCATCAGTGAGTCGGTGAGCGGCGGCCCCTCCTACGAGCAGTACTTC. It specifies CAISESVSGGPSYEQYF.

This clonotype was counted a few times. The chain joins TRBV6-1 to TRBJ2-1, with a weak D call TRBD2 (5 bases). The CDR3 totals 15 residues. Germline CDR1 and CDR2: MNHNS and SASEGT. V was pared by 5 bases and J by 3 bases, with 14 bases between. Here the CDR3 DNA reads TGTGCCAGCAGTATCGGCCAGCGGATCTACAATGAGCAGTTCTTC. This codes for CASSIGQRIYNEQFF.

In its sample, this clonotype was seen many times. The chain carries TRBV29-1 and TRBJ2-5; maybe TRBD2 (5 bases). Trimming left V 3 bases short and J 5 bases short, with 16 bases between. This CDR3 region has 14 residues. The germline V gene encodes CDR1 SQVTM and CDR2 ANQGSEA. The CDR3 region is CSVDQEGYGETQYF. In DNA form, the CDR3 reads TGCAGCGTTGACCAAGAGGGATATGGGGAGACCCAGTACTTC.

The chain recombines TRBV10-3 with TRBJ1-3; no definite D call. CDR3 length: 15 residues. Trimming cost V 2 bases and J 0 bases, with 8 bases left between them. The V gene's germline CDR1 is ENHRY and CDR2 SYGVKD. In nucleotides, the CDR3 is TGTGCCATCAGTGAGGGACTGAACTCTGGAAACACCATATATTTT. It is translated as CAISEGLNSGNTIYF.

This clonotype came up many times. The gene calls are TRBV20-1 and TRBJ1-4; no reliable D call. The CDR3 is made up of 14 amino acids. Germline V lookup: CDR1 DFQATT, CDR2 SNEGSKA (reference sequence). The V end was cut by 1 base, the J end by 0 bases, with 6 bases between. The CDR3 DNA sequence: TGCAGTGCTAGAGTAGGGACAACTAATGAAAAACTGTTTTTT. Translated: CSARVGTTNEKLFF.

The sample holds a few counts of this clonotype. The chain combines TRBV27 with TRBJ1-5; no definite D call. V lost 2 bases and J 1 base, leaving 9 bases between the germline ends. The CDR3 covers 15 residues. The germline V gene encodes CDR1 MNHEY and CDR2 SMNVEV (reference sequence). The DNA of the CDR3 is TGTGCCAGCAGTTTAATGCCGGGAAGCAATCAGCCCCAGCATTTT. This codes for CASSLMPGSNQPQHF.

The chain combines TRBV4-2 with TRBJ1-5; the D is unclear. V gave up 5 bases and J gave up 5 bases, with 25 bases separating them. Germline-derived CDR1 and CDR2 are LGHNA and YNFKEQ. The CDR3 is made up of 18 amino acids. CDR3 in amino acids: CASSKAPASGEWYQPQHF. In DNA, the CDR3 is TGTGCCAGCAGCAAAGCCCCGGCCAGTGGAGAATGGTATCAGCCCCAGCATTTT.

This clonotype was seen more than once but under ten times. J is TRBJ2-2 and V is TRBV10-3, with TRBD2 matching 16 bases. Germline V gene lookup returns CDR1 ENHRY and CDR2 SYGVKD. The CDR3 contains 17 residues. V was pared by 6 bases and J by 5 bases, with 6 bases of the junction left unmatched. Here the CDR3 DNA reads TGTGCCATCAGCTCCGGGACTAGCGGGAGGGGAACCGGGGAGCTGTTTTTT. Translated: CAISSGTSGRGTGELFF.

The table lists this clonotype with a few counts. This sequence joins TRBV20-1 and TRBJ2-7, with 7 bases lining up with TRBD1. This CDR3 spans 12 amino acids. Trimming removed 3 bases from V and 7 bases from J; junction bases left unmatched: 6. From germline, CDR1 is DFQATT and CDR2 SNEGSKA (reference sequence). The CDR3 DNA is TGCAGTGCTAGCAGACAGGGTCGGGAGCAGTACTTC. Its translation is CSASRQGREQYF.